This T cell receptor (beta chain) originates from a study of blood T cell repertoires in COVID-19. Whole-study context: Symptom resolution, clearance, or two negative PCRs marked donors in Cohort 3 as recovered. Some COVID-19 samples were acute and others convalescent; all came from the United States, Italy and Spain. T cells, B-cell-depleted T cells, or PBMCs provided the cDNA or gDNA that served as material.

Cohort assignment relied on participant-reported clinical history. After removal of 7 bases from V and 10 bases from J, the junction contained 11 bases not matched to a gene. CDR3 length equals 14 residues. Germline-derived CDR1 and CDR2 are SNHLY and FYNNEI. Using immunoSEQ multiplex PCR, the repertoire was profiled, and TCRdb retains in-frame clones only, with some absent. Altogether roughly 340,000 clones are present, more than 70% being singletons, with the ten largest covering around 1.9%. Sequencing was carried out using PBMCs or T cells enriched from blood (not recorded which). The TCR comes from a man aged 40-49 years in a cohort exposed to, infected with or recovered from COVID-19 (not recorded which). The chain recombines TRBV2 with TRBJ1-5; TRBD1 aligns across 9 bases. CDR3 amino acids: CASKPGQGIQPQHF. The CDR3, as DNA: TGTGCCAGCAAGCCGGGACAGGGAATCCAACCCCAGCATTTT.